This T cell receptor beta chain originates from a study of OX40 agonist ivuxolimab in advanced cancers. Study-wide context: Ivuxolimab was a fully human IgG2 agonistic monoclonal antibody targeting the costimulatory receptor OX40 (CD134). Intravenous ivuxolimab was administered to patients every 2 weeks at six dose levels: 0.01, 0.1, 0.3, 1.5, 3 and 10 mg/kg. Of the approximately 53 patients in dose escalation, around 20 had hepatocellular carcinoma, roughly 15 had melanoma, 9 had renal cell carcinoma and 9 had head and neck cancer. The dose-escalation cohort was 82.7% male with a mean age of around 64 years, ranging from about 20 to 80. Patients were allowed to have had prior anti-PD-1, anti-PD-L1 or anti-CTLA-4 therapy, and approximately 37% of the dose-escalation patients had been treated with checkpoint inhibitors. Partial responses were achieved by three dose-escalation patients, of whom one had hepatocellular carcinoma and two had cutaneous melanoma. The purpose of peripheral TCRbeta sequencing was to test whether ivuxolimab changed TCR sequence diversity and led to clonal T-cell expansion. The paper reports the monotherapy dose-escalation portion (N of about 50 patients) of the phase I ivuxolimab trial.

As to this clone: Its antigen is currently not known. Base quality data are lacking; no much larger clone is found one base away.

The trial excluded patients who had a history of autoimmune disease or who were on systemic immunosuppression. Peripheral blood for TCR sequencing was drawn from every dose cohort at baseline, at cycle 4 day 1 and at cycle 7 day 1. Samples were obtained from an open-label, multicenter, first-in-human phase I dose-escalation trial of ivuxolimab. Adults with locally advanced or metastatic melanoma, renal cell carcinoma, hepatocellular carcinoma or head and neck squamous cell carcinoma were enrolled in the trial. CD4+ and CD8+ T cells were sorted separately from peripheral blood before TCR sequencing. Genomic DNA was isolated from the sorted cells so that the TCRbeta CDR3 region could be sequenced. The immunoSEQ Assay was used to sequence the TCRbeta CDR3 regions. TCRdb provides this immuneACCESS table in a form limited to in-frame rearrangements. Some clones are lacking; in checked studies, under half of them reflect an unresolved V gene, and why the rest are absent is not known. The sample contains around 48,000 clones, approximately 85% of them found a single time. The top ten constitute 9.9% of the sample.

Measured from the cysteine to the phenylalanine, the CDR3 is 13 residues long. The sequence is cut down to CDR3 DNA, 39 bases in frame from base 1. V is shortened by 1 base, J by 6 bases, and the region joining them spans 9 bases. As encoded in the germline V gene (reference sequence), CDR1 is GTSNPN while CDR2 is SVGIG. Summary of the overall study and its limitations: Clonal expansion of both CD4+ and CD8+ blood T cells was observed from baseline to week 6 at doses 0.1 to 3.0 mg/kg. Which antigens the clonally expanded peripheral T cells were specific for was not determined. After ivuxolimab, expanded clones were on average more numerous among CD8+ T cells than among CD4+ T cells. Low levels of normalized T-cell clonal expansion were also seen in some patients who did not respond. In partial responders in the 0.1-3.0 mg/kg groups, normalized peripheral clonal expansion was found to be among the lowest, especially among CD8+ T cells.

The clonotype originates from an adult with an advanced solid tumor such as melanoma, head and neck, liver or kidney cancer. The sequence is built from TRBV30 and TRBJ1-4; the D region possibly corresponds to TRBD1 (5 bases align). Source: CD4+ or CD8+ T cells sorted from blood, taken in a trial of the OX40 agonist ivuxolimab. The CDR3 protein: CAWSEQGDEKLFF. The DNA is TGTGCCTGGAGTGAACAAGGGGATGAAAAACTGTTTTTT.